Following are 17 T cell receptor beta chains from one sample sequenced in a study of cytomegalovirus exposure and HLA in healthy donors. Primers included in the PCR were 60 Vbeta and 13 Jbeta primers. Libraries were prepared by immunoSEQ multiplex PCR; TCRdb keeps only in-frame clonotypes and omits some of them. The sample contains roughly 200,000 clones, approximately 82% of which appear only once. The specimen was PBMCs. The receptors stem from a woman aged 35 to 49 in good health and CMV-seronegative.

This chain links TRBV28 with TRBJ2-1; a weak D match, TRBD1 (5 bases). Germline CDR1 reads MDHEN; CDR2 reads SYDVKM. The CDR3 covers 14 residues. Trimming removed 4 bases at V and 5 bases at J, with 12 bases between. In nucleotides, the CDR3 is TGTGCCAGCAGTTGGGCGTGGACAAACAATGAGCAGTTCTTC. This codes for CASSWAWTNNEQFF.

The gene calls are TRBV28 and TRBJ2-5; the D gene is possibly TRBD2 (5 bases). The CDR3 has 11 amino acids. Per germline, CDR1 MDHEN and CDR2 SYDVKM. The V end was cut by 6 bases, the J end by 12 bases, with 14 bases between. The CDR3 spells CASSETQREYF. The CDR3 DNA sequence: TGTGCCAGCAGCGAGACTCAGAGGGAGTACTTC.

This rearrangement joins TRBV19 to TRBJ1-2; D may be TRBD1 (5 bases). The germline V gene encodes CDR1 LNHDA and CDR2 SQIVND (reference sequence). Between the trimmed V and J ends, which lost 3 bases and 7 bases, there was a span of 12 bases. The CDR3 is 13 residues long. This CDR3 reads CASSIRVGSGYTF. The CDR3 DNA is TGTGCCAGTAGTATCAGGGTCGGCTCTGGCTACACCTTC.

This chain connects TRBV21-1 to TRBJ2-7; TRBD1, as called in the table, went unchecked against the DNA. TRBV21-1 is deemed a pseudogene. The CDR3 covers 17 residues. The CDR3 bases are TGTGCCAGCAGTCCAACCTTCCAGGGGAATAAGCCCTACGAGCAGTACTTC. Translation gives CASSPTFQGNKPYEQYF.

V and J are TRBV19 and TRBJ1-1; D may be TRBD1 (6 bases). Germline V gene data show CDR1 as LNHDA and CDR2 as SQIVND (reference sequence). The CDR3 consists of 14 residues. Trimming pared 7 bases from V and 5 bases from J, leaving 17 bases between. CDR3 protein: CASKFSGGLTEAFF. In DNA, the CDR3 is TGTGCCAGTAAATTTTCGGGGGGCCTGACTGAAGCTTTCTTT.

This chain uses TRBV29-1 with TRBJ2-7; tentatively, D is TRBD2 (5 bases). Germline V gene lookup returns CDR1 SQVTM and CDR2 ANQGSEA. The CDR3 consists of 12 residues. Trimming cost V 2 bases and J 5 bases, with 10 bases left between them. CDR3 region: CSVERGENEQYF. The CDR3 DNA sequence: TGCAGCGTTGAACGGGGAGAAAACGAGCAGTACTTC.

This clone was observed a single time. The V gene is TRBV13, the J gene TRBJ1-2, with D perhaps TRBD1 (6 bases). V was cut by 8 bases and J by 6 bases, with 22 bases left in between. CDR3 length: 15 amino acids. Germline V gene sequence: CDR1 PRHDT, CDR2 FYEKMQ (reference sequence). CDR3 loop: CASLDRGGAGNGYTF. CDR3 sequence (DNA): TGTGCCAGCCTCGACCGTGGGGGGGCCGGGAATGGCTACACCTTC.

In nucleotides, the CDR3 is TGTGCCAGCTCACCGGGAACTAGCCGGAGCACCAATGAGCAGTTCTTC. As protein: CASSPGTSRSTNEQFF. The chain carries TRBV18 and TRBJ2-1; D might be TRBD2 (6 bases). The CDR3 covers 16 residues. V was trimmed by 3 bases and J by 6 bases, leaving 18 bases between them. The germline CDR1 and CDR2 sequences are KGHSH and LQKENI.

This clone was detected a few times. The rearrangement uses TRBV6-5 and TRBJ1-1, with D possibly being TRBD1 (6 bases). The length of the CDR3 is 15 residues. The V end lost 2 bases, the J end lost 1 base, and 11 bases lay between the germline ends. Germline V CDR1 and CDR2: MNHEY, SVGAGI. CDR3: CASSYLQGPNTEAFF. Here the CDR3 DNA reads TGTGCCAGCAGTTACCTACAGGGCCCGAACACTGAAGCTTTCTTT.

This sequence joins TRBV30 and TRBJ1-2, with D possibly matching TRBD1 (5 bases). The CDR3 contains 15 residues. Trimming took off 2 bases at V and 2 bases at J, with 15 bases between the two ends. Per the germline V gene, CDR1 is GTSNPN and CDR2 is SVGIG (reference sequence). The DNA of the CDR3 is TGTGCCTGGAGTAAAAATAGGGGTTTCAACTATGGCTACACCTTC. As protein: CAWSKNRGFNYGYTF.

This chain joins TRBV7-8 and TRBJ2-1; 8 bases match TRBD1. The ends lost 1 base at V and 8 bases at J; junction bases unmatched: 13. The CDR3 consists of 17 residues. The germline V gene encodes CDR1 SGHVS and CDR2 FQNEAQ. The DNA for the CDR3 is TGTGCCAGCAGCTTAGATTTCGGACAGGGCTCAGGGCATGAGCAGTTCTTC. Its protein product is CASSLDFGQGSGHEQFF.

The chain is built from TRBV5-1 and TRBJ2-5; D is possibly TRBD2 (7 bases). The CDR3 is made up of 14 amino acids. Deletions cut 3 bases from V and 2 bases from J, with 11 bases between. The germline gives CDR1 SGHRS, CDR2 YFSETQ. CDR3 region: CASSSKGGQETQYF. CDR3 bases: TGCGCCAGCAGCTCAAAGGGGGGGCAAGAGACCCAGTACTTC. Full variable domain (missing parts from reference TRBV5-1 and TRBJ2-5): KAGVTQTPRYLIKTRGQQVTLSCSPISGHRSVSWYQQTPGQGLQFLFEYFSETQRNKGNFPGRFSGRQFSNSRSEMNVSTLELGDSALYLCASSSKGGQETQYFGPGTRLLVL.

The J gene is TRBJ2-1, the V gene TRBV5-6, with D maybe TRBD2 (6 bases). With 2 bases removed from V and 2 bases from J, the gap between germline ends came to 11 bases. Per the germline V gene, CDR1 is SGHDT and CDR2 is YYEEEE. The CDR3 length is 15 residues. The CDR3 DNA sequence: TGTGCCAGCAGCTTCGGGACTTCCACCTACAATGAGCAGTTCTTC. Translation gives CASSFGTSTYNEQFF.

J is TRBJ1-2 and V is TRBV4-1, with D maybe TRBD1 (6 bases). Per germline, CDR1 MGHRA and CDR2 YSYEKL. This CDR3 is built from 13 residues. Deletions cut 5 bases from V and 6 bases from J, with 13 bases between. In DNA, the CDR3 is TGCGCCAGCAGCTCACAGGGTTTGGATGGCTACACCTTC. Translating it yields CASSSQGLDGYTF.

The chain uses TRBV2 and TRBJ1-2, with D uncertain. CDR3 size: 14 residues. Germline V gene sequence: CDR1 SNHLY, CDR2 FYNNEI. Between the trimmed V and J ends, which lost 10 bases and 4 bases, there was a span of 19 bases. The CDR3 coding sequence is TGTGCCACCAAAGGGAGTACCGGGTCCTATGGCTACACCTTC. Its protein is CATKGSTGSYGYTF.

The chain employs TRBV7-8 and TRBJ1-2, with 7 nucleotides matching TRBD1. The CDR3 is 15 amino acids. The V and J ends lost 4 bases and 6 bases, in that order; junction bases with no gene match: 11. Germline V CDR1 and CDR2: SGHVS, FQNEAQ. The CDR3 DNA is TGTGCCAGCAGCTCTAGGGACAGTGGGTTGGATGGCTACACCTTC. It translates to CASSSRDSGLDGYTF.

The count of this clone is one. This chain connects TRBV7-2 to TRBJ2-1, with 10 bases aligning to TRBD2. The ends lost 5 bases at V and 1 base at J; junction bases unmatched: 2. Germline V gene data show CDR1 as SGHTA and CDR2 as FQGNSA. CDR3 size: 15 residues. The CDR3 region is CASSILAGSYNEQFF. CDR3 nucleotides: TGTGCCAGCAGCATACTAGCGGGGTCCTACAATGAGCAGTTCTTC.